The text below deals with one T cell receptor (beta chain). CDR3 length equals 14 residues. CDR1 and CDR2 (germline): LNHDA, SQIVND (reference sequence). V was clipped by 6 bases and J by 3 bases; unmatched bases: 5. The sample is drawn from a study of blood T cell repertoires in COVID-19. Using immunoSEQ multiplex PCR, the repertoire was profiled, and TCRdb retains in-frame clones only, with some absent. The sample contains tens of thousands of clones, approximately 80% of which appear only once. Patients in Seattle were enrolled during active infection, then followed longitudinally. V is TRBV19 and J is TRBJ1-1; 9 bases map to TRBD1. Input material: peripheral blood. The sequence was collected from a man between 25 and 39 years old with COVID-19, enrolled during active disease. CDR3 amino acids: CASRSGTGYTEAFF. The CDR3 bases are TGTGCCAGTAGAAGTGGGACAGGGTACACTGAAGCTTTCTTT.